What follows is one T cell receptor (beta chain) and its context. Ages ranged from about 18 to 89 years, with residence in about two dozen US areas. Cohorts were determined from participant-reported clinical history. The recovered donors of Cohort 3 showed two negative PCRs, clearance, or symptom resolution. The data were obtained in a study of blood T cell repertoires in COVID-19. On the study more broadly: Sites in the United States, Italy and Spain provided acute and convalescent COVID-19 samples.

CDR3 length: 16 residues. Measured with immunoSEQ multiplex PCR; TCRdb has only the in-frame clones, and not every one. The repertoire has approximately 440,000 clones, around 87% of them found once; the top ten carry under 0.75%. The sequencing input was PBMCs or T cells enriched from blood (not recorded which). The V and J genes are TRBV21-1 and TRBJ2-2; TRBD2, as called in the table, went unchecked against the DNA. TRBV21-1 is annotated as a pseudogene. The clonotype comes from a young woman who had recovered from COVID-19. The CDR3 DNA reads TGTGCCAGCGACCCAAACCCGGGACTAGGAACCGGGGAGCTGTTTTTT. The encoded protein is CASDPNPGLGTGELFF.